Listed below are T cell receptor beta chains from one sample, sequenced in a study of naive and memory T cell subsets. TCRdb re-called the UMI-ligation and nested PCR reads through MiXCR, storing one row per CDR3 protein. Of roughly 97,000 distinct CDR3 sequences listed, around 13% are singletons. Sequenced input: naive CD8+ T cells from blood. Every receptor here comes from a human donor in good health. CDR3s include the opening cysteine and the closing phenylalanine or tryptophan. The order of the fields is V gene, clone size, CDR3 protein. Rows give clone size only sometimes, using once, few, many, or a class for an expanded clone.

>TRBV3-1|-
CASSGRGTDTQYF
>TRBV29-1|few
CSVDSGTNYGYTF
>TRBV29-1|many
CSVHQETQYF
>TRBV6-2/TRBV6-3|many
CASTPLRDLLAPTDTQYF
>TRBV12-3/TRBV12-4|few
CASSPGGGVSTDTQYF
>TRBV6-2/TRBV6-3|-
CASSITRFMNTEAFF
>TRBV2|-
CASSASGRVPDTQYF
>TRBV29-1|-
CSVESSNEKLFF
>TRBV28|few
CASSFFGTGYTDTQYF
>TRBV7-7|few
CASGWNTGELFF